A selection of T cell receptor beta chains follows, all from one sample in a study of cytomegalovirus exposure and HLA in healthy donors. Assay used: immunoSEQ multiplex PCR; TCRdb lists only in-frame clones, some missing. The table includes approximately 110,000 clones, around 79% detected once. The specimen sequenced was PBMCs. The receptors derive from a woman between 35 and 50 years old in good health and CMV-seronegative. Each CDR3 is given with its conserved first and last residue. A D gene is named only where the DNA matches it firmly. Only some rows state a clone size, as once, few, many or a class for expanded clones.

TRBD1	TRBV28	NA	TRBJ1-2	TGTGCCAGCAGTTTCGTCGGGACAGGGGTCGTCTATGGCTACACCTTC	CASSFVGTGVVYGYTF
TRBD1	TRBV28	NA	TRBJ1-2	TGTGCCAGCAGTTCCCGGGACAGGTATGGCTACACCTTC	CASSSRDRYGYTF
TRBD1	TRBV28	NA	TRBJ1-2	TGTGCCAGCAGTCCCACAATAACCGGGACAGGGGTCTACACCTTC	CASSPTITGTGVYTF
NA	TRBV6-1	NA	TRBJ1-4	TGTGCCAGCAGTTCCAGGGGCGATAGTGAAAAACTGTTTTTT	CASSSRGDSEKLFF
NA	TRBV10-3	NA	TRBJ1-1	TGTGCCATCAGTGAGTCGACAGTTGAAGCTTTCTTT	CAISESTVEAFF
NA	TRBV5-4	NA	TRBJ1-1	TGTGCCAGCAGCTTGCAGAACACTGAAGCTTTCTTT	CASSLQNTEAFF
TRBD2	TRBV10-1	few	TRBJ2-1	TGCGCCAGCAGCGCGGGAGACACCTACAATGAGCAGTTCTTC	CASSAGDTYNEQFF
NA	TRBV11-2	once	TRBJ2-3	TGTGCCAGCAGCTTAAGAGGAACCCCCACAGATACGCAGTATTTT	CASSLRGTPTDTQYF
NA	TRBV6-1	few	TRBJ2-7	TGTGCCAGCAGTGAATCTTTCAGTACCTACGAGCAGTACTTC	CASSESFSTYEQYF
TRBD2	TRBV2	NA	TRBJ2-5	TGTGCCAGCAGAAGACTAGCGGGAGTCGAAGAGACCCAGTACTTC	CASRRLAGVEETQYF
NA	TRBV19	NA	TRBJ1-1	TGTGCCAGTAGTGTAAACCGAGAACGGGGTGGAGGCACTGAAGCTTTCTTT	CASSVNRERGGGTEAFF
NA	TRBV7-8	NA	TRBJ1-2	TGTGCCAGCAGCCCCATTTCTGGGACATCGTATGGCTACACCTTC	CASSPISGTSYGYTF
TRBD2	TRBV15	NA	TRBJ2-5	TGTGCCACCACCCGGCAGCGGGAGCCCCTGGAGACCCAGTACTTC	CATTRQREPLETQYF
NA	TRBV30	NA	TRBJ1-3	TGTGCCGGGAGGGCCCTGGGGGACTGGGGAAACACCATATATTTT	CAGRALGDWGNTIYF
TRBD1	TRBV19	NA	TRBJ2-1	TGTGCCAGTAGTGGCGTTGAGGCAGGGGGCTACAATGAGCAGTTCTTC	CASSGVEAGGYNEQFF
NA	TRBV30	NA	TRBJ1-1	TGTGCCTGGAGCGGGTCGAACACTGAAGCTTTCTTT	CAWSGSNTEAFF
NA	TRBV11-3	NA	TRBJ2-2	TGTGCCAGCAAGGGGCACACCGGGGAGCTGTTTTTT	CASKGHTGELFF
NA	TRBV28	NA	TRBJ1-1	TGTGCCAGCAGTTATCGGCCGGAGCACGGGGCTTTCTTT	CASSYRPEHGAFF
NA	TRBV5-1	NA	TRBJ2-1	TGCGCCAGCAGCTTTAGCTTGGGGGGTAAGAATGAGCAGTTCTTC	CASSFSLGGKNEQFF
TRBD1	TRBV9	NA	TRBJ1-4	TGTGCCAGCAGCCCTTATTCCGGGACAGGGGGGGAAAAACTGTTTTTT	CASSPYSGTGGEKLFF
NA	TRBV19	medium-sized	TRBJ1-2	TGTGCCAGTAGTTACAGAGACTATGGCTACACCTTC	CASSYRDYGYTF
NA	TRBV6-6	NA	TRBJ1-6	TGTGCCAGCAGTTACGCCCCTACCTCACCCCTCCACTTT	CASSYAPTSPLHF
NA	TRBV7-8	NA	TRBJ2-7	TGTGCCAGCACTCCCTGGGGGGGGCGTTTTGGGGAGCAGTACTTC	CASTPWGGRFGEQYF
NA	TRBV27	NA	TRBJ1-1	TGTGCCAGCAGTTCACAGGGCCGGGGGGGCACTGAAGCTTTCTTT	CASSSQGRGGTEAFF
NA	TRBV28	NA	TRBJ1-1	TGTGCCAGCACAGGGGCCATGAACACTGAAGCTTTCTTT	CASTGAMNTEAFF
TRBD2	TRBV7-9	NA	TRBJ2-1	TGTGCCAGCAGCTTGACTAGCGGGCCTAGCTCCTACAATGAGCAGTTCTTC	CASSLTSGPSSYNEQFF
TRBD2	TRBV7-2	once	TRBJ2-7	TGTGCCAGCAGCTCCACGACTAGCGGCTACGAGCAGTACTTC	CASSSTTSGYEQYF
TRBD1	TRBV5-1	once	TRBJ1-2	TGCGCCAGCAGCTTGGCGGGACAGGGTGGGAATCGTGGCTACACCTTC	CASSLAGQGGNRGYTF